These 10 T cell receptor beta chains came from one sample sequenced in a study of radiotherapy plus CTLA-4 blockade in lung cancer. Sequencing used immunoSEQ multiplex PCR; TCRdb keeps in-frame clones, though not all of them. Seen here are tens of thousands of clones, 77% observed once, and the top ten hold 2% to 3%. The sample was peripheral blood, taken from a patient treated with radiotherapy plus ipilimumab. The source of these receptors is a human donor with non-small cell lung cancer whose response to radiotherapy plus ipilimumab could not be evaluated.

The table lists this clone with a few counts. CDR3 amino acids: CASSLVGFGLYEQYF. Here the CDR3 DNA reads TGTGCCAGCAGCTTAGTCGGGTTCGGCCTCTACGAGCAGTACTTC. V usage is TRBV11-2 and J usage is TRBJ2-7; D unresolved. This CDR3 has 15 amino acids. Germline values: CDR1 SGHAT, CDR2 FQNNGV. V lost 1 base to trimming and J lost 3 bases, with 13 bases between them.

A single count supports this clone. The CDR3 bases are TGTGCCAGCAGTGACTCCGGGACAGTCCCCGGTGAGCAGTTCTTC. It yields the protein CASSDSGTVPGEQFF. The chain employs TRBV6-4 and TRBJ2-1; 7 bases are shared with TRBD1. The CDR3 has 15 amino acids. After removal of 0 bases from V and 9 bases from J, the junction contained 8 bases not matched to a gene. CDR1 MRHNA and CDR2 SNTAGT come from the germline V gene.

This clone was counted a single time. The chain combines TRBV30 with TRBJ1-2; no firm D call. This CDR3 is 12 amino acids long. V was trimmed by 4 bases and J by 1 base, leaving 7 bases between them. The germline CDR1 and CDR2 sequences are GTSNPN and SVGIG (reference sequence). The CDR3 sequence: CAWTTLNYGYTF. In nucleotides, the CDR3 is TGTGCCTGGACAACTCTTAACTATGGCTACACCTTC. Drawing the rest from reference TRBV30 and TRBJ1-2, the complete variable domain is SQTIHQWPATLVQPVGSPLSLECTVEGTSNPNLYWYRQAAGRGLQLLFYSVGIGQISSEVPQNLSASRPQDRQFILSSKKLLLSDSGFYLCAWTTLNYGYTFGSGTRLTVV.

The gene calls are TRBV7-6 and TRBJ1-6; D is undetermined. Germline lookup yields CDR1 SGHVS and CDR2 FNYEAQ. V dropped 1 base and J dropped 15 bases, with 13 bases sitting between them. CDR3 size: 13 residues. CDR3: CASSLGSTNHLHF. CDR3 coding DNA: TGTGCCAGCAGCTTAGGTTCCACTAATCACCTCCACTTT.

The gene calls are TRBV16 and TRBJ2-7; tentatively, D is TRBD1 (6 bases). The CDR3 has 15 residues. Trimming pared 3 bases from V and 6 bases from J, leaving 18 bases between. Germline V gene lookup returns CDR1 KGHSY and CDR2 FQNENV. The DNA of the CDR3 is TGTGCCAGCAGCCATACAGGGCTGGGTAGGAGCGAGCAGTACTTC. Its translation: CASSHTGLGRSEQYF. Complete variable domain (other parts from reference TRBV16 and TRBJ2-7): GEEVAQTPKHLVRGEGQKAKLYCAPIKGHSYVFWYQQVLKNEFKFLISFQNENVFDETGMPKERFSAKCLPNSPCSLEIQATKLEDSAVYFCASSHTGLGRSEQYFGPGTRLTVT.

The chain joins TRBV20-1 to TRBJ2-1; 7 bases are a match to TRBD2. The J segment lost 11 bases and the V segment lost 5 bases, leaving 6 bases of the junction unmatched. This CDR3 is 11 amino acids long. Germline CDR1 is DFQATT and CDR2 is SNEGSKA (reference sequence). The CDR3 protein is CSASREWKQFF. The CDR3, as DNA: TGCAGTGCTTCGCGGGAGTGGAAGCAGTTCTTC.

The CDR3 sequence is CASSRPTREATSTDTQYF. CDR3 DNA: TGCGCCAGCAGTCGCCCTACGCGGGAAGCCACTAGCACAGATACGCAGTATTTT. The chain joins TRBV23-1 to TRBJ2-3; maybe TRBD2 (6 bases). TRBV23-1 is placed among ORFs of uncertain function. The CDR3 has 18 residues. V lost 4 bases and J 0 bases, leaving 20 bases between the germline ends.

The CDR3 protein is CASSTHSGTGGMNTEAFF. DNA of the CDR3: TGTGCCAGCAGCACTCATTCCGGGACAGGGGGTATGAACACTGAAGCTTTCTTT. This chain links TRBV9 with TRBJ1-1; 11 positions match TRBD1. Trimming cost V 4 bases and J 0 bases; bases outside gene matches: 11. Germline CDR1 is SGDLS and CDR2 is YYNGEE. CDR3 size: 18 residues.

The chain joins TRBV4-1 to TRBJ2-7; maybe TRBD2 (6 bases). Germline CDR1 reads MGHRA; CDR2 reads YSYEKL. The CDR3 is made up of 15 amino acids. V dropped 6 bases and J dropped 6 bases, with 21 bases sitting between them. CDR3 coding DNA: TGCGCCAGCAGTCGGGGGATTGGCAGGGACGTCGAGCAGTACTTC. Protein sequence: CASSRGIGRDVEQYF.

V usage is TRBV7-8 and J usage is TRBJ2-7, with TRBD2 matching 7 bases. The CDR3 has 15 amino acids. Looked up from germline, CDR1 is SGHVS and CDR2 is FQNEAQ. J was trimmed by 6 bases and V by 4 bases; bases with no gene match: 12. CDR3 loop: CASSSDPGRASEQYF. The CDR3, as DNA: TGTGCCAGCAGCTCCGACCCAGGGAGGGCCTCCGAGCAGTACTTC.